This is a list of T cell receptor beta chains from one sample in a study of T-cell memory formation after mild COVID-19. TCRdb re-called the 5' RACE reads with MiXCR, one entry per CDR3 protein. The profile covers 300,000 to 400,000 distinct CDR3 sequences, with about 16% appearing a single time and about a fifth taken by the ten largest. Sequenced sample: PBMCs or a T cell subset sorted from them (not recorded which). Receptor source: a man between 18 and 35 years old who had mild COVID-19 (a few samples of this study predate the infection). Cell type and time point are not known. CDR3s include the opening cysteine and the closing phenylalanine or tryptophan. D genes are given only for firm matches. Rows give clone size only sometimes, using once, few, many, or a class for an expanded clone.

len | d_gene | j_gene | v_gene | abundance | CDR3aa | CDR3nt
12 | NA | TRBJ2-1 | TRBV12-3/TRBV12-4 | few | CASSARGPEQFF | TGTGCCAGCAGTGCGCGGGGACCTGAGCAGTTCTTC
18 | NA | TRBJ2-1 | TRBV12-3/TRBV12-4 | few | CASSLGPPTVSSYNEQFF | TGTGCCAGCAGTTTAGGGCCCCCGACGGTGAGCTCCTACAATGAGCAGTTCTTC
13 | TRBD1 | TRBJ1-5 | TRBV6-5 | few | CASRQGGNQPQHF | TGTGCCAGCCGACAGGGGGGTAATCAGCCCCAGCATTTT
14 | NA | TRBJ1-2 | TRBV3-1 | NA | CASSRSTVLYGYTF | TGTGCCAGCAGCCGGTCTACAGTACTCTATGGCTACACCTTC
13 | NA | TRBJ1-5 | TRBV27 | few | CASSSPGPQPQHF | TGTGCCAGCAGTTCTCCGGGGCCCCAGCCCCAGCATTTT
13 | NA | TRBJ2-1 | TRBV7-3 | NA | CASSRGGDNEQFF | TGTGCCAGCAGCAGGGGGGGTGACAATGAGCAGTTCTTC
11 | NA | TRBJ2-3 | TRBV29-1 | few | CSGDSTDTQYF | TGCAGCGGTGATAGTACAGATACGCAGTATTTT
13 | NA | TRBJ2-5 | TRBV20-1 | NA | CSAREAHEETQYF | TGCAGTGCTAGAGAGGCCCACGAAGAGACCCAGTACTTC
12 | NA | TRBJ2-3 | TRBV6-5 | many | CASSLNTDTQYF | TGTGCCAGCAGCTTAAACACAGATACGCAGTATTTT
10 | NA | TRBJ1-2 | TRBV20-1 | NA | CSAKSNGYTF | TGCAGTGCTAAAAGTAATGGCTACACCTTC
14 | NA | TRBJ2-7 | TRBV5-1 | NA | CASSLVGSDNEQYF | TGCGCCAGCAGCTTGGTAGGCAGTGACAACGAGCAGTACTTC
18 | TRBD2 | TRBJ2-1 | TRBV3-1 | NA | CASSQLAGASSSYNEQFF | TGTGCCAGCAGCCAGCTAGCGGGGGCTTCGAGCTCCTACAATGAGCAGTTCTTC
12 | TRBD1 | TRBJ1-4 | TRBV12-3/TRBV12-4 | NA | CASRTGGSKLFF | TGTGCCAGCAGGACAGGGGGCTCAAAACTGTTTTTT
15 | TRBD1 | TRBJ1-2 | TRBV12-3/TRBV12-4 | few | CASSLGTGSIYGYTF | TGTGCCAGCAGTTTAGGGACAGGGTCTATCTATGGCTACACCTTC
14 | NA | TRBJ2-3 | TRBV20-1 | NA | CSAVSGRGTDTQYF | TGCAGTGCTGTCTCGGGACGGGGCACAGATACGCAGTATTTT
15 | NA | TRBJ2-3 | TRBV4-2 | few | CASSHEGPEVYTQYF | TGTGCCAGCAGCCATGAGGGGCCTGAGGTCTATACGCAGTATTTT
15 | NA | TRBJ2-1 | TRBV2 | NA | CASSGPLASYNEQFF | TGTGCCAGCAGCGGCCCCCTGGCCTCCTACAATGAGCAGTTCTTC
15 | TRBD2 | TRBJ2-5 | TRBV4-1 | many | CASSPSGGAVETQYF | TGCGCCAGCAGCCCTAGCGGGGGGGCCGTAGAGACCCAGTACTTC
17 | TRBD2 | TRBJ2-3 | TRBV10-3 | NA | CAISEGLAYTSTDTQYF | TGTGCCATCAGCGAGGGACTAGCGTATACGAGCACAGATACGCAGTATTTT
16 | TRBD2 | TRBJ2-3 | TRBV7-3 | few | CASSVQTSGSSHTQYF | TGTGCCAGCAGCGTACAGACTAGCGGTTCTTCCCATACGCAGTATTTT
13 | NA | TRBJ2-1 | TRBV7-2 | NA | CASSLGWANEQFF | TGTGCCAGCAGCTTAGGTTGGGCCAATGAGCAGTTCTTC
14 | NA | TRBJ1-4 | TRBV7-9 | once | CASRGAGSNEKLFF | TGTGCCAGCAGAGGGGCAGGGTCAAATGAAAAACTGTTTTTT
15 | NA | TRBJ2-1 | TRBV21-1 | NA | CASSKARSSYNEQFF | TGTGCCAGCAGCAAAGCGCGGAGCTCCTACAATGAGCAGTTCTTC
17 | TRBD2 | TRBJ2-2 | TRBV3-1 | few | CASSQASGARNTGELFF | TGTGCCAGCAGCCAAGCGAGCGGGGCTAGAAACACCGGGGAGCTGTTTTTT
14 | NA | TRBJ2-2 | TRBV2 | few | CASSEWYSPGELFF | TGTGCCAGCAGTGAATGGTATAGCCCGGGGGAGCTGTTTTTT
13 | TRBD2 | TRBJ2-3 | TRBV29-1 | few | CSETGGGGDTQYF | TGCAGCGAAACGGGGGGAGGAGGAGATACGCAGTATTTT
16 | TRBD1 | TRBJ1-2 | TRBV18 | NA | CASSPGRTRGPYGYTF | TGTGCCAGCTCACCTGGCCGTACCAGGGGGCCCTATGGCTACACCTTC
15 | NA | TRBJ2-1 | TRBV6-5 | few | CASRSTGSSFNEQFF | TGTGCCAGCAGGTCTACCGGGTCGTCCTTCAATGAGCAGTTCTTC
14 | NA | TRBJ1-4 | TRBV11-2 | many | CASSPSGLGEKLFF | TGTGCCAGCAGCCCATCGGGGCTGGGGGAAAAACTGTTTTTT
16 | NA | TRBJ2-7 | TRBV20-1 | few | CSARGGSGGTFGEQYF | TGCAGTGCTAGAGGGGGGTCCGGAGGGACTTTTGGCGAGCAGTACTTC
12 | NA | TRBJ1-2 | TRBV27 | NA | CASSLQGNGYTF | TGTGCCAGCAGTTTACAAGGGAATGGCTACACCTTC
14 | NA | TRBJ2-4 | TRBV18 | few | CASSPPGAKNIQYF | TGTGCCAGCTCACCACCGGGAGCCAAAAACATTCAGTACTTC
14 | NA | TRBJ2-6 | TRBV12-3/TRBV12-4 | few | CASIEGPGANVLTF | TGTGCCAGCATCGAGGGTCCCGGGGCCAACGTCCTGACTTTC
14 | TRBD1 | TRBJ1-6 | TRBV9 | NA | CASSGDRGASPLHF | TGTGCCAGCAGCGGAGACAGGGGAGCTTCACCCCTCCACTTT
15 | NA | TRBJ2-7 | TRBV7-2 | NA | CASSLEPGVTYEQYF | TGTGCCAGCAGCTTAGAGCCAGGAGTAACCTACGAGCAGTACTTC
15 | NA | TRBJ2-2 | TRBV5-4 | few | CASSFPTGNTGELFF | TGTGCCAGCAGCTTTCCCACAGGCAACACCGGGGAGCTGTTTTTT
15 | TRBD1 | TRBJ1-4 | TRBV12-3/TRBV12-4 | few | CASSSPTGAREKLFF | TGTGCCAGCAGTTCCCCGACAGGGGCCAGGGAAAAACTGTTTTTT
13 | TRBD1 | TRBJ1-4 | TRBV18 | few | CASSGQRNEKLFF | TGTGCCAGCTCGGGACAGCGGAATGAAAAACTGTTTTTT
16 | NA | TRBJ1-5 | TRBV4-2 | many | CASSQVAEIGNQPQHF | TGTGCCAGCAGCCAAGTAGCAGAAATAGGGAATCAGCCCCAGCATTTT
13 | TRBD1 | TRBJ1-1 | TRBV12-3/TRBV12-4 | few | CASILTGATEAFF | TGTGCCAGCATCCTCACAGGGGCCACTGAAGCTTTCTTT
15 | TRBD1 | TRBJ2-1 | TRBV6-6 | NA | CASSKGQGGYNEQFF | TGTGCCAGCAGTAAGGGACAGGGGGGCTACAATGAGCAGTTCTTC
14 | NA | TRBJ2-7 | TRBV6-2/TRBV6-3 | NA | CASSPHSDFYEQYF | TGTGCCAGCAGTCCCCACTCAGACTTCTACGAGCAGTACTTC
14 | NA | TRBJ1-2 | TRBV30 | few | CAWSVGYTNYGYTF | TGTGCCTGGAGTGTAGGGTATACTAACTATGGCTACACCTTC
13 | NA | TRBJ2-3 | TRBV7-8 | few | CASSRFKTDTQYF | TGTGCCAGCAGTCGTTTCAAAACAGATACGCAGTATTTT
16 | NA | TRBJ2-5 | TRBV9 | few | CASSVTGQAYQETQYF | TGTGCCAGCAGCGTAACGGGGCAAGCGTACCAAGAGACCCAGTACTTC
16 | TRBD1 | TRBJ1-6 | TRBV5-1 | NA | CASSLATGTGDSPLHF | TGCGCCAGCAGCTTGGCTACCGGGACAGGGGATTCACCCCTCCACTTT
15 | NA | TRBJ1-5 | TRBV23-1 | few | CASSQPQVRRSPQHF | TGCGCCAGCAGTCAACCGCAAGTACGGAGGTCTCCCCAGCATTTT
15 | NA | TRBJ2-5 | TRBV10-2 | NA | CASSEGTLWGETQYF | TGCGCCAGCAGTGAGGGGACTCTCTGGGGGGAGACCCAGTACTTC
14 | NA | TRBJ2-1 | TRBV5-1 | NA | CASSLWGPGNEQFF | TGCGCCAGCAGCTTGTGGGGGCCAGGAAATGAGCAGTTCTTC
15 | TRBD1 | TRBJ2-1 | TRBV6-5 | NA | CASSPGQEGYNEQFF | TGTGCCAGCAGTCCGGGACAGGAGGGCTACAATGAGCAGTTCTTC
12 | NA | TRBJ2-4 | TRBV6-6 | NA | CASKGGGRDQYF | TGTGCCAGCAAGGGGGGGGGCCGGGATCAGTACTTC
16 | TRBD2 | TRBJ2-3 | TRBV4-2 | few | CASSRKTSGGTDTQYF | TGTGCCAGCAGCCGGAAGACTAGCGGGGGAACAGATACGCAGTATTTT